The subject of this entry is one T cell receptor beta chain. This clone was observed once. The antigen this receptor binds is unknown. Base qualities are not at hand, and no much larger clone is one base apart. The data are from a study of blood T cell repertoires in COVID-19 (dated by TCRdb to 2020 to 2021). As for the study more broadly: The collaborator samples originated in the United States, Italy and Spain and spanned the acute and convalescent phases of COVID-19. The repertoires were made available in a free public database intended to serve as a resource for research on the immune response to SARS-CoV-2. Subjects who had been exposed to COVID-19, were actively infected with it, or had recovered from it provided the deeply sampled blood TCRbeta repertoires that made up the dataset. The samples were drawn from two sources: the first 160 participants of the ongoing ImmuneRACE study, and 950 to 1,500 subjects contributed by 6 global collaborators. The sample metadata nearly always contained a de-identified subject ID, COVID-19 status, age in years and sex. Where HLA class I and class II types were available, the types were taken from metadata supplied by the sample provider, not from assay-based typing. The prospective study material was composed of cDNA or gDNA derived from T cells, B-cell-depleted T cells, or PBMCs.

What the authors observed across the whole study: The amount of clinical and demographic metadata varied by source and participant and was provided uncurated.

CDR1 and CDR2, looked up from the germline V gene, are SGHTA and FQGNSA. Deletion took 11 bases off V and 2 bases off J, with a span of 18 bases between the germline ends. The CDR3 spans 14 residues, from the cysteine through the phenylalanine. Only the CDR3 portion is preserved as DNA: 42 bases, with reading frame beginning at the first base. TCRbeta CDR3 regions were amplified from genomic DNA using the immunoSEQ Assay, a bias-controlled multiplex PCR. In the original analysis: The number of nucleated cells in each sample was estimated from the amplification of reference gene primers within the assay. To quantify the absolute abundance of each unique TCRbeta CDR3 rearrangement, sequence reads were collapsed and filtered. For each sample, productive Simpson clonality was calculated by taking the square root of Simpson's diversity index across productive rearrangements. Imported from immuneACCESS, the table was reduced by TCRdb to in-frame sequences with V and J called. These copies leave out some clones; in studies compared against another copy, an unresolved V gene accounts for under half, and the cause of the remainder is not known. V and J calls and clone size are those listed in that table; D and trimming were worked out from the DNA. For this sample there are 310,000 or so clones; about 93% appear just once. The ten most abundant clones make up 0.95% to 1.2% of the sample.

Enrolling through a virtual design, the prospective study's participants ranged in age from roughly 18 to 90 years and lived across 24 United States geographic areas. To assign participants to cohorts, the prospective study relied on clinical history that participants themselves reported in a screening survey and a study questionnaire. Recovered participants in ImmuneRACE Cohort 3 were defined by two consecutive negative NP/OP PCR tests, clearance by a healthcare professional, or resolution of symptoms. In the prospective study, whole blood, serum and a nasopharyngeal or oropharyngeal swab were collected from each participant by mobile phlebotomists. Participants in the prospective study had the option to provide additional blood draws and questionnaires over an approximately 2-month period. Blood samples from the prospective study were shipped frozen or at room temperature prior to DNA extraction.

The chain joins TRBV7-2 to TRBJ1-2; perhaps TRBD1 is the D gene, with 5 bases matching. The TCR originated in a woman in her twenties or thirties who had recovered from COVID-19. Sequencing used PBMCs or T cells enriched from blood (not recorded which). The base sequence is TGTGCCGGACAAACCGACCTGGGAAACTATGGCTACACCTTC. This sequence encodes CAGQTDLGNYGYTF.